This T cell receptor (beta chain) was retrieved from a study of blood T cell repertoires in COVID-19. The wider study: COVID-19 samples collected from the United States, Italy and Spain covered acute and convalescent phases. From T cells, B-cell-depleted T cells, or PBMCs came the material, which was cDNA or gDNA.

Original processing methods: Using reference gene primer amplification, nucleated cell counts were estimated. Only in-frame clones appear in the TCRdb table, and some are missing; sequencing was by immunoSEQ multiplex PCR. For V, J and clone size, that table is used; D and trimming come from the DNA. The sample has 65,000 or so clones; just under 80% are singletons. Germline CDR1 reads SQVTM; CDR2 reads ANQGSEA. CDR3 length: 13 amino acids. With V trimmed by 6 bases and J by 5 bases, 8 bases remained unmatched. The clonotype was recovered from a human donor in a cohort sampled during active COVID-19. V and J are TRBV29-1 and TRBJ1-2; 8 positions match TRBD1. Sequenced material: peripheral blood. CDR3 region: CSVGQGERYGYTF. The CDR3, as DNA: TGCAGCGTAGGACAGGGAGAGAGGTATGGCTACACCTTC.